These T cell receptor beta chains were read from a single sample in a study of T cell repertoires in cytomegalovirus infection. TCRdb called the reads again in MiXCR, with one record for every CDR3 protein. Altogether roughly 320,000 distinct CDR3 sequences are present, about 8.8% being singletons, with the ten largest covering more than 2.5%. The specimen was PBMCs. Every receptor here comes from a human donor in good health (CMV status not recorded). Some clones in this sample may be carry-over from other donors' samples. The CDR3 runs from the conserved cysteine through the conserved F or W. Fields, in order: D gene, clone size, V gene, J gene, CDR3 protein, CDR3 DNA. The D gene is left open where the match is weak. Rows may omit the clone size; those that give it use once, few, many or a size class.

>TRBD2|many|TRBV7-2|TRBJ2-1
CASSTRTSGVYNEQFF
TGTGCCAGCAGCACCCGGACTAGCGGGGTGTACAATGAGCAGTTCTTC
>.|few|TRBV28|TRBJ1-3
CASSPGLPGNTIYF
TGTGCCAGCAGTCCAGGGCTTCCTGGAAACACCATATATTTT
>.|.|TRBV14|TRBJ2-3
CASSQGNFGTQYF
TGTGCCAGCAGCCAGGGGAATTTCGGTACGCAGTATTTT
>TRBD1|many|TRBV6-1|TRBJ1-1
CASRADRDTEAFF
TGTGCCAGCAGAGCCGACAGGGACACTGAAGCTTTCTTT
>.|few|TRBV7-9|TRBJ1-1
CASSLEQFVTEAFF
TGTGCCAGCAGCTTAGAACAGTTTGTCACTGAAGCTTTCTTT
>.|few|TRBV29-1|TRBJ1-2
CSVEQVDGYTF
TGCAGCGTTGAGCAGGTAGACGGCTACACCTTC
>.|.|TRBV19|TRBJ1-6
CASSIGLGNSPLHF
TGTGCCAGTAGTATTGGACTGGGGAATTCACCCCTCCACTTT
>.|many|TRBV7-2|TRBJ1-2
CASSLGQNYGYTF
TGTGCCAGCAGCCTAGGACAGAACTATGGCTACACCTTC
>.|.|TRBV12-3/TRBV12-4|TRBJ2-2
CASTLGQNTGELFF
TGTGCCAGCACCCTAGGGCAGAACACCGGGGAGCTGTTTTTT
>.|many|TRBV7-9|TRBJ2-5
CASSPGRDQETQYF
TGTGCCAGCAGCCCCGGCCGGGACCAAGAGACCCAGTACTTC
>.|many|TRBV20-1|TRBJ2-2
CSARRNTGELFF
TGCAGTGCTAGAAGGAACACCGGGGAGCTGTTTTTT
>.|.|TRBV20-1|TRBJ1-5
CSANLEDQPQHF
TGCAGTGCTAATTTGGAGGACCAGCCCCAGCATTTT
>.|few|TRBV23-1|TRBJ1-2
CASSQWGRSNYGYTF
TGCGCCAGCAGTCAATGGGGCAGATCTAACTATGGCTACACCTTC
>TRBD2|many|TRBV20-1|TRBJ2-1
CSATIAGGILNEQFF
TGCAGTGCTACCATAGCGGGGGGGATTCTCAATGAGCAGTTCTTC
>.|many|TRBV7-2|TRBJ1-2
CASSLVGGYGYTF
TGTGCCAGCAGTCTCGTCGGGGGTTATGGCTACACCTTC
>.|.|TRBV28|TRBJ2-4
CASSFEGVAKNIQYF
TGTGCCAGCAGTTTTGAGGGAGTAGCCAAAAACATTCAGTACTTC
>TRBD1|.|TRBV20-1|TRBJ1-5
CSAPDREVYSNQPQHF
TGCAGTGCTCCTGACAGGGAGGTTTATAGCAATCAGCCCCAGCATTTT
>.|few|TRBV29-1|TRBJ1-1
CSVGGSRGDEAFF
TGCAGCGTTGGAGGGTCCCGCGGGGATGAAGCTTTCTTT
>.|.|TRBV10-3|TRBJ1-3
CATQTFSGNTIYF
TGTGCCACCCAGACCTTCTCTGGAAACACCATATATTTT
>.|.|TRBV29-1|TRBJ2-3
CSGLPGGALTDTQYF
TGCAGCGGCCTCCCCGGGGGAGCTTTGACAGATACGCAGTATTTT
>.|many|TRBV12-5|TRBJ2-3
CASGLADTQYF
TGTGCTAGTGGTTTAGCGGATACGCAGTATTTT
>.|many|TRBV2|TRBJ1-4
CASNELTNEKLFF
TGTGCCAGCAACGAACTAACTAATGAAAAACTGTTTTTT
>TRBD2|many|TRBV19|TRBJ2-1
CASSDSGGLSIDEQFF
TGTGCCAGTAGTGACTCGGGGGGTCTATCTATCGATGAGCAGTTCTTC
>TRBD1|.|TRBV9|TRBJ1-1
CASSQRRGQGGFDTEAFF
TGTGCCAGCAGCCAACGACGGGGACAGGGTGGATTTGACACTGAAGCTTTCTTT
>.|.|TRBV20-1|TRBJ1-4
CSARDPYTAGGNEKLFF
TGCAGTGCTAGAGATCCCTACACGGCGGGGGGTAATGAAAAACTGTTTTTT
>.|many|TRBV7-2|TRBJ1-1
CASSLAWGRGRTEAFF
TGTGCCAGCAGCTTAGCGTGGGGGCGGGGACGCACTGAAGCTTTCTTT
>.|many|TRBV20-1|TRBJ1-6
CSARPGALGSYNSPLHF
TGCAGTGCTAGACCAGGGGCGTTGGGCTCCTATAATTCACCCCTCCACTTT
>.|.|TRBV5-6|TRBJ1-2
CASRLGLDNPLFGYTF
TGTGCCAGCAGATTGGGGTTGGACAACCCTTTGTTTGGCTACACCTTC
>TRBD1|.|TRBV6-6|TRBJ1-5
CASSPGTGVNLNQPQHF
TGTGCCAGCAGCCCCGGGACAGGGGTCAATCTCAATCAGCCCCAGCATTTT